The 27 T cell receptor beta chains presented below share a single source sample, sequenced in a study of T cell responses to AZD1222 COVID-19 vaccine. Sequenced by immunoSEQ multiplex PCR; TCRdb stores in-frame clones only, minus some. The table includes about 150,000 clones, 85% to 90% detected once. The sequencing here drew on peripheral blood, taken on day 0 of MenACWY control vaccination. The receptors were sampled from an adult in good health.

This chain links TRBV6-5 with TRBJ1-1; D may be TRBD1 (5 bases). CDR3 length: 14 amino acids. Germline V gives CDR1 MNHEY, CDR2 SVGAGI. Trimming took off 6 bases at V and 5 bases at J, with 16 bases between the two ends. CDR3 sequence: CASRTGPGETEAFF. The DNA of the CDR3 is TGTGCCAGCAGAACAGGACCTGGGGAAACTGAAGCTTTCTTT.

This clone showed up just a few times. This rearrangement joins TRBV7-9 to TRBJ1-4, with D maybe TRBD1 (6 bases). Between the trimmed V and J ends, which lost 5 bases and 8 bases, there was a span of 12 bases. The germline V gene has CDR1 SEHNR and CDR2 FQNEAQ (reference sequence). The CDR3 extends over 13 amino acids. DNA of the CDR3: TGTGCCAGCAGCCTGGGACATCGGGAAAAACTGTTTTTT. Amino acids: CASSLGHREKLFF.

The V call is TRBV6-6, the J call TRBJ1-1; D remains ambiguous. V was shortened by 10 bases and J by 0 bases, with 6 bases between the two germline ends. Germline V gene data show CDR1 as MNHNY and CDR2 as SVGAGI (reference sequence). This CDR3 is built from 11 residues. CDR3 in DNA: TGTGCCACCAAAATGAACACTGAAGCTTTCTTT. This codes for CATKMNTEAFF.

This rearrangement joins TRBV27 to TRBJ1-2; TRBD1 matches at 7 bases. J was trimmed by 2 bases and V by 6 bases; bases with no gene match: 21. CDR1 is MNHEY and CDR2 is SMNVEV in the germline V gene (reference sequence). CDR3 length: 19 amino acids. The CDR3 loop reads CASSPNYRDRIEANYGYTF. The CDR3 coding sequence is TGTGCCAGCAGCCCTAATTACCGGGACAGAATAGAGGCCAACTATGGCTACACCTTC.

V is TRBV7-9 and J is TRBJ1-1, with D possibly TRBD1 on 5 matching bases. This CDR3 comprises 14 residues. Trimming took off 3 bases at V and 4 bases at J, with 12 bases between the two ends. Looked up from germline, CDR1 is SEHNR and CDR2 is FQNEAQ (reference sequence). CDR3 region: CASSFVGAATEAFF. DNA of the CDR3: TGTGCCAGCAGCTTCGTCGGGGCAGCCACTGAAGCTTTCTTT.

The genes are TRBV29-1 and TRBJ1-1, with no clear D. The CDR3 spans 13 residues. The V and J ends lost 5 bases and 0 bases respectively, with 10 bases between them. Germline loops: CDR1 SQVTM, CDR2 ANQGSEA. In nucleotides, the CDR3 is TGCAGCGTTAATTGGAGCCTGAACACTGAAGCTTTCTTT. This sequence encodes CSVNWSLNTEAFF. Together with reference TRBV29-1 and TRBJ1-1, the CDR3 gives the full variable domain: SAVISQKPSRDICQRGTSLTIQCQVDSQVTMMFWYRQQPGQSLTLIATANQGSEATYESGFVIDKFPISRPNLTFSTLTVSNMSPEDSSIYLCSVNWSLNTEAFFGQGTRLTVV.

The V and J genes are TRBV4-1 and TRBJ1-2, with D maybe TRBD1 (5 bases). The V and J ends lost 1 base and 7 bases respectively, with 19 bases between them. The CDR3 spans 16 residues. Germline CDR1 and CDR2: MGHRA and YSYEKL. CDR3 bases: TGCGCCAGCAGCCAAGGGGATAGGGACGGGGCAGCTGGCTACACCTTC. Its protein product is CASSQGDRDGAAGYTF.

The gene calls are TRBV27 and TRBJ1-1; 9 bases are shared with TRBD1. Per the germline V gene, CDR1 is MNHEY and CDR2 is SMNVEV (reference sequence). The CDR3 has 16 amino acids. V lost 7 bases, J lost 0 bases, and 9 bases stayed unmatched. The CDR3 DNA is TGTGCCAGCAAAATCGGGACAGGGACGATGAACACTGAAGCTTTCTTT. Its protein product is CASKIGTGTMNTEAFF.

The genes are TRBV5-1 and TRBJ1-1, with 8 bases matching TRBD1. The CDR3 is 14 amino acids. V lost 1 base to trimming and J lost 1 base; unmatched junction nucleotides: 0. In germline, CDR1 is SGHRS, CDR2 YFSETQ. In DNA form, the CDR3 reads TGCGCCAGCAGCTTGACAGGGGGGAACACTGAAGCTTTCTTT. This codes for CASSLTGGNTEAFF.

The V gene is TRBV6-4, the J gene TRBJ1-1; TRBD1 might be the D (5 bases). V gave up 2 bases and J gave up 1 base, with 5 bases separating them. Per the germline V gene, CDR1 is MRHNA and CDR2 is SNTAGT. This CDR3 region has 13 residues. For the CDR3, the DNA is TGTGCCAGCAGTGACGGGGGGAACACTGAAGCTTTCTTT. It translates to CASSDGGNTEAFF.

This sequence joins TRBV7-6 and TRBJ2-7; 8 bases are a match to TRBD2. Trimming at V came to 0 bases and at J to 3 bases, leaving 4 bases not matched to a gene. This CDR3 contains 15 residues. Germline CDR1 and CDR2: SGHVS and FNYEAQ. CDR3 nucleotide sequence: TGTGCCAGCAGCTTAGCTGTGAGCGGGAGCTACGAGCAGTACTTC. Residues: CASSLAVSGSYEQYF.

The chain has TRBV27 and TRBJ2-4; either TRBD1 or TRBD2 may fit D (6 bases each). V lost 6 bases to trimming and J lost 3 bases, with 21 bases between them. Germline-derived CDR1 and CDR2 are MNHEY and SMNVEV (reference sequence). The CDR3 spans 17 residues. Here the CDR3 reads CASRAVGQGTHKNIQYF. CDR3 DNA: TGTGCCAGCAGGGCGGTAGGGCAGGGGACTCACAAAAACATTCAGTACTTC.

The chain combines TRBV28 with TRBJ2-7; a weak D match, TRBD1 (5 bases). The V gene lost 1 base and the J gene lost 2 bases, with 15 bases spanning the gap. The CDR3 runs 16 residues. The germline V gene has CDR1 MDHEN and CDR2 SYDVKM. CDR3: CASSLSPAGRAYEQYV. The CDR3 nucleotides are TGTGCCAGCAGTTTATCCCCGGCAGGCAGGGCCTACGAGCAGTACGTC.

This clone has a single count. The chain links TRBV9 to TRBJ2-1, with 9 bases fitting TRBD1. CDR1 and CDR2 (germline): SGDLS, YYNGEE. The length of the CDR3 is 16 residues. The V and J ends lost 4 bases and 2 bases, in that order; junction bases with no gene match: 7. Here the CDR3 DNA reads TGTGCCAGCAGCCCCCGGGACAGGGTAGCCTACAATGAGCAGTTCTTC. This sequence encodes CASSPRDRVAYNEQFF.

V is TRBV27 and J is TRBJ2-7, with 8 bases fitting TRBD1. The trim removed 2 bases at V and 0 bases at J, leaving 3 bases unmatched. The CDR3 contains 15 residues. Germline CDR1 reads MNHEY; CDR2 reads SMNVEV (reference sequence). The CDR3 bases are TGTGCCAGCAGTTTACGGACAGGGCCCTCCTACGAGCAGTACGTC. This codes for CASSLRTGPSYEQYV.

The chain has TRBV4-3 and TRBJ2-7, with TRBD1 matching 8 bases. The CDR3 runs to 13 residues. After removal of 4 bases from V and 7 bases from J, the junction contained 6 bases not matched to a gene. CDR1 and CDR2 from the germline V gene are LGHNA and YSLEER. The chain's CDR3 is CASSRTGPGEQYF. For the CDR3, the DNA is TGCGCCAGCAGCCGGACAGGGCCTGGGGAGCAGTACTTC.

The DNA for the CDR3 is TGCGCCAGCAGCCAAGAGGGGGGCCGGGACCCTTCCTACGAGCAGTACTTC. It is translated as CASSQEGGRDPSYEQYF. This sequence joins TRBV4-1 and TRBJ2-7; possibly TRBD1 or TRBD2 for D (6 bases each). The CDR3 runs 17 residues. The ends were cut back, 0 bases at V and 1 base at J, with 16 bases in the middle. Germline V gene sequence: CDR1 MGHRA, CDR2 YSYEKL.

The rearrangement uses TRBV6-5 and TRBJ2-7; D gene ambiguous. The CDR3 has 12 residues. CDR1 MNHEY and CDR2 SVGAGI come from the germline V gene. V was cut by 6 bases and J by 5 bases, with 11 bases left in between. The CDR3 DNA reads TGTGCCAGCAGGAGTGGGTCGAACGAGCAGTACTTC. It specifies CASRSGSNEQYF.

This clone was seen just once. The chain couples TRBV5-6 to TRBJ1-1; 8 bases match TRBD1. Trimming removed 7 bases from V and 2 bases from J; junction bases left unmatched: 4. The CDR3 spans 13 residues. Germline CDR1 and CDR2: SGHDT and YYEEEE. CDR3 sequence reads: CASGDRRNTEAFF. CDR3 DNA sequence: TGTGCCAGCGGGGACAGGAGAAACACTGAAGCTTTCTTT.

The chain links TRBV6-5 to TRBJ1-1; 8 bases line up with TRBD1. The CDR3 totals 13 residues. CDR1 and CDR2 from the germline V gene are MNHEY and SVGAGI. V lost 6 bases and J lost 4; bases outside the gene matches: 4. The CDR3 loop reads CASRNRGSTEAFF. Written as DNA, the CDR3 is TGTGCCAGCAGGAACAGGGGGAGCACTGAAGCTTTCTTT.

The genes are TRBV5-1 and TRBJ2-1; the D is unclear. In germline, CDR1 is SGHRS, CDR2 YFSETQ. The CDR3 is 12 residues long. Deletions cut 0 bases from V and 6 bases from J, with 4 bases between. CDR3 loop: CASSLDFNEQFF. CDR3 in DNA: TGCGCCAGCAGCTTGGACTTCAATGAGCAGTTCTTC.

The chain has TRBV5-6 and TRBJ1-5; unclear D gene. The V gene's germline CDR1 is SGHDT and CDR2 YYEEEE. The CDR3 has 11 residues. Deletions cut 9 bases from V and 4 bases from J, with 8 bases between. In DNA, the CDR3 is TGTGCCACCCGCGGTAATCAGCCCCAGCATTTT. Its protein is CATRGNQPQHF.

In this sample, this clone turned up a few times. This chain uses TRBV7-8 with TRBJ1-2; D is perhaps TRBD1 (5 bases). The length of the CDR3 is 15 residues. Germline CDR1 SGHVS, CDR2 FQNEAQ. V was trimmed by 3 bases and J by 3 bases, leaving 14 bases between them. CDR3 in amino acids: CASSFGFRGDYGYTF. The CDR3 DNA is TGTGCCAGCAGCTTCGGTTTCCGGGGCGACTATGGCTACACCTTC.

V is TRBV28 and J is TRBJ1-2; possibly TRBD1 for D (5 bases). Germline CDR1 is MDHEN and CDR2 is SYDVKM. Trimming removed 7 bases from V and 2 bases from J, with 20 bases in between. The CDR3 sequence is 16 residues long. The CDR3 protein is CASTKTVGRDNYGYTF. CDR3 in DNA: TGTGCCAGCACTAAAACGGTAGGGAGGGACAACTATGGCTACACCTTC.

The CDR3 DNA follows: TGCGCCAGCGGAGAGTTGGGACAAACGAGCAGCTATGGCTACACCTTC. Translation: CASGELGQTSSYGYTF. The genes are TRBV5-1 and TRBJ1-2; possibly TRBD1 for D (6 bases). V lost 7 bases and J 4 bases, leaving 23 bases between the germline ends. The CDR3 is 16 residues long. Germline-derived CDR1 and CDR2 are SGHRS and YFSETQ.

This clone is a singleton in its sample. V gene TRBV5-4 combines with J gene TRBJ2-2; tentatively, D is TRBD1 or TRBD2 (6 bases each). CDR1 SGHNT and CDR2 YYREEE come from the germline V gene (reference sequence). The CDR3 length is 16 residues. V shed 3 bases and J shed 4 bases, with 16 bases lying between them. CDR3: CASSSPLQGGTGELFF. The DNA for the CDR3 is TGTGCCAGCAGCTCCCCCCTACAGGGAGGCACCGGGGAGCTGTTTTTT.

This clone has just one count. This chain uses TRBV27 with TRBJ1-1, with no clear D. The CDR3 has 14 residues. CDR1 is MNHEY, CDR2 SMNVEV, per germline (reference sequence). Trimming took off 4 bases at V and 0 bases at J, with 9 bases between the two ends. The CDR3 loop reads CASSSIGMNTEAFF. CDR3 DNA sequence: TGTGCCAGCAGTTCTATAGGGATGAACACTGAAGCTTTCTTT.